What follows are 9 T cell receptor beta chains derived from one specimen sequenced in a study of response to subunit inactivated influenza vaccine. A single record per CDR3 protein comes from TCRdb applying MiXCR to the RT-PCR reads. The sample has about 190,000 distinct CDR3 sequences, over 13% seen once; the top ten hold about 25%. The material sequenced was CD8+ T cells sorted from PBMCs, taken around 5 days after vaccination. Receptors originate from a man aged 50 to 60 who received an inactivated influenza vaccine.

The chain carries TRBV6-5 and TRBJ1-2; the D gene is possibly TRBD1 (5 bases). This CDR3 region has 12 residues. V lost 5 bases and J lost 4, with 8 bases in between. Germline CDR1 and CDR2: MNHEY and SVGAGI. CDR3 nucleotides: TGTGCCAGCAGTCCGGACACCTATGGCTACACCTTC. Translated: CASSPDTYGYTF.

The genes are TRBV12-3 or TRBV12-4 and TRBJ2-1, with 10 bases identical to TRBD2. Germline trimming cut 6 bases from V and 5 bases from J; bases unmatched to any gene: 7. The CDR3 runs to 15 residues. DNA of the CDR3: TGTGCCAGCAGGGCGGGACTAGCGCACAACAATGAGCAGTTCTTC. Residues: CASRAGLAHNNEQFF.

The chain's CDR3 is CASSQTIQRNPTDTQYF. DNA of the CDR3: TGTGCCAGCAGCCAAACTATTCAGCGGAACCCGACAGATACGCAGTATTTT. V usage is TRBV4-2 and J usage is TRBJ2-3; weak D call: TRBD2 (5 bases). The CDR3 is 17 residues long. Per germline, CDR1 LGHNA and CDR2 YNFKEQ. Trimming stripped 2 bases from V and 3 bases from J, with 18 bases between.

This clonotype was found many times. The chain recombines TRBV9 with TRBJ2-1; TRBD2 aligns across 7 bases. V gave up 2 bases and J gave up 0 bases; unmatched junction bases: 5. CDR3 length equals 16 residues. The germline gives CDR1 SGDLS, CDR2 YYNGEE. The CDR3 bases are TGTGCCAGCAGCGTGGGAGGGATAAGCTCCTACAATGAGCAGTTCTTC. This sequence encodes CASSVGGISSYNEQFF.

The rearrangement joins TRBV11-2 to TRBJ2-3; D unresolved. CDR1 and CDR2 from the germline V gene are SGHAT and FQNNGV. V was trimmed by 7 bases and J by 2 bases, leaving 16 bases between them. CDR3 length: 15 amino acids. As DNA, the CDR3 is TGTGCCAGCATCCCCCGCGACCGGTACACAGATACGCAGTATTTT. It yields the protein CASIPRDRYTDTQYF.

This clonotype was seen more than once but under ten times. In DNA, the CDR3 is TGTGCCAGCAGTGAAGCGGCAGGTTTCCCGAACACCGGGGAGCTGTTTTTT. Translation: CASSEAAGFPNTGELFF. This chain joins TRBV2 and TRBJ2-2; D is unclear. This CDR3 is built from 17 residues. The V end lost 0 bases, the J end lost 0 bases, and 11 bases lay between the germline ends. CDR1 is SNHLY, CDR2 FYNNEI, per germline.

The V gene is TRBV7-6, the J gene TRBJ2-7; D possibly corresponds to TRBD2 (5 bases). Trimming took off 6 bases at V and 0 bases at J, with 15 bases between the two ends. The CDR3 extends over 15 amino acids. CDR1 and CDR2 (germline): SGHVS, FNYEAQ. This CDR3 is CASSPSDYRSYEQYF. CDR3 nucleotide sequence: TGTGCCAGCAGTCCATCCGACTACCGCTCCTACGAGCAGTACTTC.

This chain uses TRBV7-9 with TRBJ1-1, with D perhaps matching TRBD1 (6 bases). Germline CDR1 SEHNR, CDR2 FQNEAQ (reference sequence). V lost 7 bases and J lost 4, with 13 bases in between. There are 13 residues in the CDR3. The CDR3 sequence is CASTSSGATEAFF. Here the CDR3 DNA reads TGTGCCAGCACCTCCTCAGGGGCCACTGAAGCTTTCTTT.

The chain links TRBV4-1 to TRBJ2-2; 9 bases agree with TRBD1. This CDR3 is 15 amino acids long. The V segment lost 3 bases and the J segment 8 bases; nucleotides outside the gene matches: 7. From germline, CDR1 is MGHRA and CDR2 YSYEKL. Here the CDR3 reads CASSQVDRGTGELFF. DNA of the CDR3: TGCGCCAGCAGCCAGGTCGACAGGGGGACTGGGGAGCTGTTTTTT.